The 23 T cell receptor beta chains reported below all come from one sample, sequenced in a study of prognosis after radiotherapy for stage I lung cancer. Template was genomic DNA; TCR beta CDR3 amplified in two multiplex PCR rounds. Specific primers for each TRBV and TRBJ gene were what first-round PCR used. TCRdb reanalysed the multiplex PCR reads using MiXCR and keeps one entry per CDR3 protein. The data hold approximately 51,000 distinct CDR3 sequences, with 30% to 35% observed a single time. This material consisted of PBMCs, taken before or after stereotactic body radiation therapy (not recorded which). The receptor source for this set is a donor at least 50 years old with non-small cell lung cancer.

A note on this clonotype: The germline gene is not matched at one end of the junction; a read error may be the cause. V and J are TRBV5-1 and TRBJ2-2; D may match TRBD1 or TRBD2 (5 bases each). Germline-derived CDR1 and CDR2 are SGHRS and YFSETQ. There are 16 residues in the CDR3. The CDR3 DNA sequence: TGCGCCAGCAGCTCGCCGGCGGGCTTTGGGACCGGTGAGCTGTTTTTT. Amino acids: CASSSPAGFGTGELFF. The full variable domain, with the rest looked up from reference TRBV5-1 and TRBJ2-2, is KAGVTQTPRYLIKTRGQQVTLSCSPISGHRSVSWYQQTPGQGLQFLFEYFSETQRNKGNFPGRFSGRQFSNSRSEMNVSTLELGDSALYLCASSSPAGFGTGELFFGEGSRLTVL.

The sample holds many counts of this clonotype. The V gene is TRBV7-2, the J gene TRBJ2-7, with D hard to call. The CDR3 has 15 residues. V lost 1 base and J lost 0, with 10 bases in between. The germline CDR1 and CDR2 sequences are SGHTA and FQGNSA. The CDR3 coding sequence is TGTGCCAGCAGCTTAGTCGCTCAGAGCTCCTACGAGCAGTACTTC. Translating gives CASSLVAQSSYEQYF.

The table lists this clonotype with many counts. V gene TRBV20-1 combines with J gene TRBJ2-7; the match to TRBD1 covers 8 bases. Germline V gene data show CDR1 as DFQATT and CDR2 as SNEGSKA (reference sequence). The length of the CDR3 is 14 residues. The V segment lost 5 bases and the J segment 7 bases; nucleotides outside the gene matches: 13. CDR3 coding DNA: TGCAGTGCTCTTATCCGACAGGGGATCGGGGAGCAGTACTTC. It specifies CSALIRQGIGEQYF.

Comments on this clonotype: This may arise from a read error, as a much more abundant clone is one base away. The chain uses TRBV18 and TRBJ1-2, with 7 bases fitting TRBD1. The CDR3 loop spans 13 amino acids. Germline-derived CDR1 and CDR2 are KGHSH and LQKENI. With 3 bases clipped from V and 4 bases from J, the junction kept 2 bases outside the gene matches. The CDR3 sequence: CASSPRQGYGYTF. The CDR3 DNA reads TGTGCCAGCTCACCCCGACAGGGCTATGGCTACACCTTC.

This clonotype appeared many times. With a much larger clone just one base away, this may be a read error. V usage is TRBV20-1 and J usage is TRBJ2-1, with 9 nucleotides matching TRBD2. J gave up 1 base and V 6 bases, and 10 bases lay outside the gene matches. Per germline, CDR1 DFQATT and CDR2 SNEGSKA (reference sequence). CDR3 length equals 16 residues. This CDR3 is CSALPLAGDSYNEQFF. CDR3 DNA sequence: TGCAGTGCCTTGCCCTTAGCGGGAGATTCCTACAATGAGCAGTTCTTC.

This clonotype was observed at least ten times. This CDR3 reads CASSSRAGTNEKLFF. CDR3 in DNA: TGTGCCAGCAGTTCCCGGGCAGGGACTAATGAAAAACTGTTTTTT. J is TRBJ1-4 and V is TRBV2, with D perhaps matching TRBD1 (5 bases). The ends were cut back, 5 bases at V and 2 bases at J, with 12 bases in the middle. CDR3 length equals 15 residues. From germline, CDR1 is SNHLY and CDR2 FYNNEI.

The sample holds many counts of this clonotype. This chain links TRBV19 with TRBJ1-2; D possibly corresponds to TRBD1 (6 bases). Germline lookup yields CDR1 LNHDA and CDR2 SQIVND (reference sequence). There are 15 residues in the CDR3. The V gene lost 3 bases and the J gene lost 2 bases, with 13 bases spanning the gap. The CDR3, as DNA: TGTGCCAGTAGTATTAGGGGGGAAGTGAACTATGGCTACACCTTC. Protein sequence: CASSIRGEVNYGYTF.

In its sample, this clonotype was seen many times. The chain carries TRBV9 and TRBJ2-1; 12 nucleotides line up with TRBD2. Germline lookup yields CDR1 SGDLS and CDR2 YYNGEE. V trimming: 7 bases; J trimming: 0 bases; junction bases outside the gene matches: 8. This CDR3 is 17 amino acids long. The CDR3 loop reads CASSWTSGTSSYNEQFF. The CDR3 DNA is TGTGCCAGCTCGTGGACTAGCGGGACCAGCTCCTACAATGAGCAGTTCTTC.

As regards this clonotype: With a much larger clone just one base away, this may be a read error. Lacking the conserved final phenylalanine or tryptophan, this CDR3 likely reflects a read error. The chain is built from TRBV7-2 and TRBJ2-2; perhaps TRBD2 as D (6 bases). Germline V gives CDR1 SGHTA, CDR2 FQGNSA. Deletions cut 5 bases from V and 6 bases from J, with 19 bases between. The CDR3 has 16 residues. DNA of the CDR3: TGTGCCAGCAGCGGCAGGGCTACTAGCTTTTCCGGGGAGCTGTTTTCT. It codes for CASSGRATSFSGELFS.

This clonotype has a count of ten or more. V and J are TRBV20-1 and TRBJ2-7; 11 bases agree with TRBD2. The junction had 10 bases not matched to a gene; V was cut back by 6 bases and J by 6 bases. The germline V gene encodes CDR1 DFQATT and CDR2 SNEGSKA (reference sequence). This CDR3 has 14 residues. Written as DNA, the CDR3 is TGCAGTGCCAAGATAACTAGCGGGAGAAGCGAGCAGTACTTC. This translates into CSAKITSGRSEQYF.

Comment on this clonotype: A read error is the likely source, as a far larger clone sits one nucleotide away. The chain has TRBV6-9 and TRBJ2-2; D unclear. Per germline, CDR1 MNHGY and CDR2 SVAAGI. CDR3 length: 14 amino acids. CDR3 residues: CASSWATNTVELFF. Here the CDR3 DNA reads TGTGCCAGCAGTTGGGCCACGAACACCGTGGAGCTGTTTTTT.

This clonotype was counted ten times or more. The chain uses TRBV24-1 and TRBJ2-2; TRBD1 or TRBD2 may be the D gene (6 bases each). CDR3 length equals 15 residues. The V end lost 3 bases, the J end lost 6 bases, and 13 bases lay between the germline ends. The germline V gene has CDR1 KGHDR and CDR2 SFDVKD. CDR3 nucleotide sequence: TGTGCCACCAGTGATGTCGGGGGCCGGGCCGGGGAGCTGTTTTTT. Translation: CATSDVGGRAGELFF.

This clonotype came up a few times. A much more abundant neighbour one base away suggests this may be a read error. The CDR3 region has the DNA TGTGTCAGCTCACCGTACAGGGAGACTGAAGCTTTCTTT. This translates into CVSSPYRETEAFF. The chain joins TRBV18 to TRBJ1-1; TRBD1 might be the D (6 bases). This CDR3 spans 13 amino acids. Germline CDR1 is KGHSH and CDR2 is LQKENI.

Ten or more counts support this clonotype. CDR3: CASSLLSQGETEAFF. CDR3 nucleotide sequence: TGTGCCAGCAGCTTATTATCACAGGGAGAGACTGAAGCTTTCTTT. The rearrangement links TRBV7-8 to TRBJ1-1; D possibly corresponds to TRBD1 (6 bases). Looked up from germline, CDR1 is SGHVS and CDR2 is FQNEAQ. The CDR3 loop spans 15 amino acids. V was cut by 2 bases and J by 5 bases, with 15 bases left in between.

This clonotype was recorded once. It is likely a read error: a sequence one base away is far more abundant. The V gene is TRBV6-9, the J gene TRBJ1-1; 7 nucleotides agree with TRBD1. Germline V CDR1 and CDR2: MNHGY, SVAAGI. V gave up 7 bases and J gave up 4 bases; unmatched junction bases: 12. CDR3 length: 15 residues. In DNA, the CDR3 is TGTGCCAGCATTTACTCTAGGGACAGTGGCACTGAAGCTTTCTTT. Protein: CASIYSRDSGTEAFF.

There are many counts of this clonotype. This chain connects TRBV3-1 to TRBJ2-1, with D maybe TRBD2 (5 bases). V was cut by 4 bases and J by 15 bases, with 19 bases left in between. Germline lookup yields CDR1 LGHDT and CDR2 YNNKEL (reference sequence). CDR3 length: 13 amino acids. The CDR3 DNA reads TGTGCCAGCAGCCCCTCCGGGGTTGGGTCTACGTTCTTC. Encoded protein: CASSPSGVGSTFF.

V is TRBV5-1 and J is TRBJ2-1, with D possibly TRBD2 on 5 matching bases. CDR1 is SGHRS and CDR2 is YFSETQ in the germline V gene. This CDR3 region has 15 residues. Trimming stripped 3 bases from V and 7 bases from J, with 17 bases between. DNA of the CDR3: TGCGCCAGCAGCTGGCTACTAGTGGGAGTAAATGAGCAGTTCTTC. As protein: CASSWLLVGVNEQFF.

J is TRBJ2-3 and V is TRBV7-2, with D hard to call. Germline CDR1 reads SGHTA; CDR2 reads FQGNSA. Trimming left V 8 bases short and J 8 bases short, with 14 bases between. The CDR3 covers 12 residues. CDR3 residues: CASGRLLGTQYF. In DNA, the CDR3 is TGTGCCAGCGGTCGTTTGTTGGGTACGCAGTATTTT.

This clonotype has a single count. At one end, the junction sequence differs from germline, possibly due to a read error. The chain is built from TRBV7-2 and TRBJ2-1; TRBD1 might be the D (7 bases). Germline V gene sequence: CDR1 SGHTA, CDR2 FQGNSA. This CDR3 is built from 15 residues. CDR3 DNA: TGTGCCAGCAGCTTAGTTTGGGGAGGACAGGATGAGCACCTCTTC. This codes for CASSLVWGGQDEHLF.

This clonotype was recorded many times. The chain has TRBV7-8 and TRBJ1-5; no firm D call. The V end lost 2 bases, the J end lost 6 bases, and 11 bases lay between the germline ends. CDR1 and CDR2 (germline): SGHVS, FQNEAQ. CDR3 length: 14 residues. The CDR3 loop is CASSLHPDSQPQHF. CDR3 DNA sequence: TGTGCCAGCAGCTTACACCCGGATAGTCAGCCCCAGCATTTT.

This clonotype was seen just once. The gene calls are TRBV20-1 and TRBJ2-3, with D maybe TRBD2 (6 bases). The CDR3 runs to 13 residues. The ends were cut back, 5 bases at V and 4 bases at J, with 13 bases in the middle. CDR1 is DFQATT, CDR2 SNEGSKA, per germline (reference sequence). CDR3 nucleotides: TGCAGTGCTGGGGAGGTCGCCCCAGATACGCAGTATTTT. Translating gives CSAGEVAPDTQYF.

Many counts were recorded for this clonotype. The rearrangement joins TRBV6-2 or TRBV6-3 to TRBJ2-3; D gene ambiguous. V was pared by 5 bases and J by 3 bases, with 6 bases between. This CDR3 contains 12 residues. The germline CDR1 and CDR2 sequences are MNHEY and SVGEGT. DNA of the CDR3: TGTGCCAGCAGTCCACAAACAGATACGCAGTATTTT. Translated: CASSPQTDTQYF.

This sequence joins TRBV11-2 and TRBJ2-3; D perhaps matches TRBD2 (6 bases). This CDR3 has 14 residues. Trimming took off 5 bases at V and 5 bases at J, with 14 bases between the two ends. Germline V gives CDR1 SGHAT, CDR2 FQNNGV. The CDR3 spells CASSAGLMGDTQYF. CDR3 coding DNA: TGTGCCAGCAGCGCGGGACTTATGGGAGATACGCAGTATTTT.